This record concerns one T cell receptor (beta chain) sequence. Its specific antigen is unknown. Per-nucleotide qualities are absent, and no much larger clonotype sits a single base away. The immunoSEQ hsTCRB v3.0 assay was used at survey level resolution to sequence the TRB variable region. TRB sequencing targeted a depth of roughly 35,000-55,000 T-cell genomes per sample. TRB libraries were pooled and sequenced on an Illumina MiSeq using a v3 150-cycle kit. Processing in the source paper ran as follows. Repertoire analysis was run in R within a reproducible Nextflow workflow that covered QC, data transformation and analysis. LymphoSeq2, an R package for exploring AIRR-Seq data, was used to implement the custom analyses. A handful of samples that yielded fewer than 5000 total TRB sequences were excluded, so that 150 to 200 HIV repertoires were analyzed. Among the approximately 190 retained HIV repertoires, fewer than 65 were collected before ART initiation and some 130 after ART initiation. Repertoires were downsampled to 5000 TRB nucleotide sequences, with summary statistics averaged over 100 downsampling iterations. The analysis kept only TRB sequences whose CDR3 regions were at least seven amino acids long. Diversity was assessed using a clonality score derived from Shannon entropy and using the Gini coefficient. In repertoire networks, the top 5000 CDR3 amino acid sequences were linked whenever an edit distance of one separated two sequences. For TRB CDR3 amino acid sequences, GLIPH2 was used to predict antigen specificity groups and MHC restriction. Known CMV, EBV, HIV or tissue antigen associations were flagged by matching CDR3 amino acid sequences against VDJdb and McPAS-TCR. Pre-ART, post-ART and control groups were compared with Wilcoxon signed-rank tests and Holm-Bonferroni correction. This is the immuneACCESS table as TCRdb keeps it, with only in-frame sequences that have V and J called. A part of the clones is gone; compared with another copy, unresolved V genes explain less than half, and the rest is unexplained. V, J and clone size are taken as reported in that table, and D and trimming were inferred from the DNA itself. The sample profile shows about 36,000 clones; 75% to 90% of them were found once. The biggest ten clones account for roughly a tenth of the sample.

To be included, a participant needed at least one PBMC sample from before ART initiation plus at least two post-ART samples. All participants with HIV were treated in the United States of America. Cryopreserved samples of about 1-11 million PBMC were thawed and washed before DNA extraction. At the time of the earliest PBMC sample for each participant with HIV, ages ranged from roughly 20 to 60 years. PBMC samples were contributed by each participant from 1-4 timepoints before ART initiation and 2-8 timepoints after ART initiation, with a median of 7 samples. For every participant, serial HIV viral load, CD4+ T-cell count, ART history and demographic data were obtained. Genomic DNA was extracted from unsorted PBMC with a Qiagen kit on a QIAcube, processed in batches of 12 samples. This entry belongs to a study of long-term antiretroviral therapy in people with HIV (dated 2022 in TCRdb). Regarding the complete study: The earliest samples were collected about a decade before the 2015 WHO recommendation for immediate ART, when ART was typically delayed until CD4 counts fell. A retrospective serial study tested whether ART initiation and durable HIV suppression were associated with changes in peripheral blood TRB repertoire composition and diversity. The cohort contributed under 200 cryopreserved PBMC samples from under 35 adults with confirmed HIV infection, collected serially over a mean of 6 years (range 1-12). Of the roughly 30 participants with HIV, roughly 10 were female. No cross-contamination during QIAcube processing was shown when test extractions of a monoclonal T-cell line were performed alongside about 30 polyclonal samples. What the study reported, not specific to this receptor: Starting ART was linked to a significant rise in TRB diversity, yet even after long-term ART the diversity remained significantly lower than in transplant donor controls. The samples were dated from about 2003 to 2018, and the ART regimens that were used may be less effective than current ART regimens. Inferences about post-ART repertoire changes were limited because no data were available on ART adherence, viral resistance or therapy changes. Because pre-ART samples had limited cell numbers, unsorted PBMC were profiled rather than sorted CD4+ and CD8+ T cells. Limited PBMC availability meant only the TCR beta chain was sequenced, without alpha chain pairing. HIV repertoires had narrower CDR3 length ranges than controls, and the network structure suggested an antigen-experienced repertoire that shifted only slightly toward naive after ART. The repertoire was dominated across all time points by expanded TRB clones identified before ART initiation, although this dominance was seen to fluctuate and to decrease in many PLHIV after ART.

From cysteine to phenylalanine, the CDR3 is 15 amino acids long. Only the CDR3 portion is preserved as DNA: 45 bases, with reading frame beginning at the first base. According to the germline V gene, CDR1 reads SGHRS and CDR2 reads YFSETQ. V drops 4 bases and J drops 3 bases, leaving 16 bases in between. This specimen was unsorted PBMCs, taken 2.2 years after starting antiretroviral therapy. Rearrangement joined TRBV5-1 to TRBJ1-1; TRBD1 is a possible D gene, resting on 5 matching bases. This clonotype originated in a man aged 18 to 30 with HIV. In nucleotides, the sequence is TGCGCCAGCAGCCATTTCGAGGGAGGGGACACTGAAGCTTTCTTT. It is translated as CASSHFEGGDTEAFF.